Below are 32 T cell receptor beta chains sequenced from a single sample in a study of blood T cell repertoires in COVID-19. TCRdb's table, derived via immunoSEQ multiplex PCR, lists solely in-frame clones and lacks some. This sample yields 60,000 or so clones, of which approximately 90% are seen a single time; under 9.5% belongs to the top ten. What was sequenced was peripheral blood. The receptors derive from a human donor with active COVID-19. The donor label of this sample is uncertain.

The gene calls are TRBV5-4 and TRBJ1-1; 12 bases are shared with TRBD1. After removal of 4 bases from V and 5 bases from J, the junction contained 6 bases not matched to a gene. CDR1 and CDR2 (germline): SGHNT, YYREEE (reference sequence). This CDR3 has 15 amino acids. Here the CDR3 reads CASSGGTGGRTEAFF. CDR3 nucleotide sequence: TGTGCCAGCAGCGGGGGGACAGGGGGCCGAACTGAAGCTTTCTTT.

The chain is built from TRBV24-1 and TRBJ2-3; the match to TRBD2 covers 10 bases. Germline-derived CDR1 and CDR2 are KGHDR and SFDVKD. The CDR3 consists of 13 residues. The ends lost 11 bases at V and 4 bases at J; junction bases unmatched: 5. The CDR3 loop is CAISSGSPDTQYF. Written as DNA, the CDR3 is TGTGCCATATCTAGCGGGAGTCCAGATACGCAGTATTTT.

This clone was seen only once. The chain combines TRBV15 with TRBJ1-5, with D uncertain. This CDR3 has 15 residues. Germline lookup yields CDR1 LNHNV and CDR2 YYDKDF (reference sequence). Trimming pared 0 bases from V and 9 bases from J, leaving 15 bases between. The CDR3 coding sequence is TGTGCCACCAGCAGAGATCGAGCGGAGTTTGGGCCCCAGCATTTT. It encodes CATSRDRAEFGPQHF. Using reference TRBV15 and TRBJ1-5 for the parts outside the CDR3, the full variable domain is DAMVIQNPRYQVTQFGKPVTLSCSQTLNHNVMYWYQQKSSQAPKLLFHYYDKDFNNEADTPDNFQSRRPNTSFCFLDIRSPGLGDTAMYLCATSRDRAEFGPQHFGDGTRLSIL.

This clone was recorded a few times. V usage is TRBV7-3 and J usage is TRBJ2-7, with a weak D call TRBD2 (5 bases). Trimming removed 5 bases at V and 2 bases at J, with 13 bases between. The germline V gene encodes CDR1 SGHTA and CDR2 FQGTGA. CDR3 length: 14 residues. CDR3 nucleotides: TGTGCCAGCAGCCCTAAAGGAGGAACCTACGAGCAGTACTTC. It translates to CASSPKGGTYEQYF.

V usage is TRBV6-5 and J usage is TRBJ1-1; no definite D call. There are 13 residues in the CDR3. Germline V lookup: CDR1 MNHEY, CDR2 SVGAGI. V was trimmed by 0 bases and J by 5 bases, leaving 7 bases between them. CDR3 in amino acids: CASSYSARTEAFF. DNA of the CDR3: TGTGCCAGCAGTTACTCGGCCAGGACTGAAGCTTTCTTT.

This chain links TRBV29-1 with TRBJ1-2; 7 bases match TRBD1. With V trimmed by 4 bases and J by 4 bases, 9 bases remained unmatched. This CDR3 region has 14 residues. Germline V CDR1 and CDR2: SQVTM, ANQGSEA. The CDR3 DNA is TGCAGCGTTGGGTTACGGACAGGAGCCTATGGCTACACCTTC. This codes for CSVGLRTGAYGYTF.

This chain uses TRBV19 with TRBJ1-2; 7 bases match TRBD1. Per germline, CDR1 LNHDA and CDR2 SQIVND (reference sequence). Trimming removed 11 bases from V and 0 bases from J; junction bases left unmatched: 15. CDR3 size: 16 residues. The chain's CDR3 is CAVMGGRDRANYGYTF. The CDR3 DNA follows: TGTGCCGTAATGGGGGGCCGGGACAGAGCTAACTATGGCTACACCTTC.

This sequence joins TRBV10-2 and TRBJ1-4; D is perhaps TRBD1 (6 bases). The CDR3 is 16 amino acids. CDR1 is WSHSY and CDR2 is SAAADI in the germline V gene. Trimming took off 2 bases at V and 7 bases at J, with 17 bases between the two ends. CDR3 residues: CASSEPLTGSGEKLFF. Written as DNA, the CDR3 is TGCGCCAGCAGTGAGCCACTCACAGGGTCTGGTGAAAAACTGTTTTTT.

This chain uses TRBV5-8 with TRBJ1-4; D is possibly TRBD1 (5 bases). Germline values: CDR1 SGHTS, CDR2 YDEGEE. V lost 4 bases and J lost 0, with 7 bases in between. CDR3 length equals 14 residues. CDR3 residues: CASSQQATNEKLFF. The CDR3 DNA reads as TGTGCCAGCAGCCAACAGGCAACTAATGAAAAACTGTTTTTT.

CDR3 amino acids: CASSPLWARSGNTIYF. The CDR3 DNA reads as TGTGCCAGCAGCCCGCTCTGGGCACGCTCTGGAAACACCATATATTTT. V gene TRBV3-1 (or the pseudogene TRBV3-2) combines with J gene TRBJ1-3, with D unresolved. Germline V gene data show CDR1 as LGHDT and CDR2 as YNNKEL (reference sequence). The CDR3 contains 16 residues. The V gene lost 4 bases and the J gene lost 0 bases, with 13 bases spanning the gap.

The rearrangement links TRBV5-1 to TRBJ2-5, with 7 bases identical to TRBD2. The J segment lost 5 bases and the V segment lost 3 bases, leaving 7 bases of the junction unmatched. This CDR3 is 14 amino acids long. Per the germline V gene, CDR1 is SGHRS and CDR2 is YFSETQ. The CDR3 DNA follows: TGCGCCAGCAGCTCGGGACTACCAAGGGAGACCCAGTACTTC. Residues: CASSSGLPRETQYF.

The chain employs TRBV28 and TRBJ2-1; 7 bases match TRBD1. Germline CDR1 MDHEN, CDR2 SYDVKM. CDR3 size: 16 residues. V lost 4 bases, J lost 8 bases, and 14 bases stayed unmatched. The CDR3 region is CASSSARQGPGYEQFF. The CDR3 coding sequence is TGTGCCAGCAGTTCCGCTCGACAGGGCCCAGGGTATGAGCAGTTCTTC.

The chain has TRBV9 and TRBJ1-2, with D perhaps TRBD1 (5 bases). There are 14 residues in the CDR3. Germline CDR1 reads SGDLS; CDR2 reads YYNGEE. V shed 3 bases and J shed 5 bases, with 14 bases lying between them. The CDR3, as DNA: TGTGCCAGCAGCGCCAGGGAGGTAACATATGGCTACACCTTC. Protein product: CASSAREVTYGYTF. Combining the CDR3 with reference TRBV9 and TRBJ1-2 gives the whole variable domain DSGVTQTPKHLITATGQRVTLRCSPRSGDLSVYWYQQSLDQGLQFLIQYYNGEERAKGNILERFSAQQFPDLHSELNLSSLELGDSALYFCASSAREVTYGYTFGSGTRLTVV.

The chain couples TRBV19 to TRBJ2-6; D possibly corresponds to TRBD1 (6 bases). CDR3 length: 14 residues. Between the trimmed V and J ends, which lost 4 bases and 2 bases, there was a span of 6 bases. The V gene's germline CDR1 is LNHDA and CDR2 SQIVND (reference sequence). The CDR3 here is CASSKGAGANVLTF. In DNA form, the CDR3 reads TGTGCCAGTAGTAAGGGGGCTGGGGCCAACGTCCTGACTTTC.

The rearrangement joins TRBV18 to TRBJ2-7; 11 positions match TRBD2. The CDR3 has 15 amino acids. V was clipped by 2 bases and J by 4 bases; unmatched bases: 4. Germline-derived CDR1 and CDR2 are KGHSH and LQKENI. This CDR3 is CASSPATSGIYEQYF. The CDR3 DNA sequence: TGTGCCAGCTCACCAGCGACTAGCGGGATTTACGAGCAGTACTTC. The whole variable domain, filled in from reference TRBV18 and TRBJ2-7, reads NAGVMQNPRHLVRRRGQEARLRCSPMKGHSHVYWYRQLPEEGLKFMVYLQKENIIDESGMPKERFSAEFPKEGPSILRIQQVVRGDSAAYFCASSPATSGIYEQYFGPGTRLTVT.

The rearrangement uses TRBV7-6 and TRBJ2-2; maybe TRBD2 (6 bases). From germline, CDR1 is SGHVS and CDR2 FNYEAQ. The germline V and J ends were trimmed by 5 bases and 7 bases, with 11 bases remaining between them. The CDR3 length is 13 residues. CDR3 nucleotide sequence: TGTGCCAGCAGCGCTAGCGAGGGCGGGGAGCTGTTTTTT. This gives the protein CASSASEGGELFF.

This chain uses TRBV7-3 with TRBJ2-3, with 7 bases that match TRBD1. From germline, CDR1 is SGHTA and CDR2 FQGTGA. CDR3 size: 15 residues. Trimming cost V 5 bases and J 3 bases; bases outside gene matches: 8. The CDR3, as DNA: TGTGCCAGCAGCAAGAGGTGGGACAGAACAGATACGCAGTATTTT. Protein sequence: CASSKRWDRTDTQYF.

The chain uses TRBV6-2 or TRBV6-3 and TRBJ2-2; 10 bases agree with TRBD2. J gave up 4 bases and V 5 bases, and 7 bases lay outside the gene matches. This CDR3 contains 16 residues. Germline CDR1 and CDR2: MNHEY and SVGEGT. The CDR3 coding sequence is TGTGCCAGCAGTAGGCTAGCGGGGGCCGTCACCGGGGAGCTGTTTTTT. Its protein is CASSRLAGAVTGELFF.

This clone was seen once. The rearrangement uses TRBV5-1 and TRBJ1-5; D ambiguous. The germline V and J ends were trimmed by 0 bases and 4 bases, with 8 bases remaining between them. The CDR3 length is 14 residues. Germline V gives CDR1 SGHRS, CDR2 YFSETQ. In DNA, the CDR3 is TGCGCCAGCAGCTTGGAGTCCGGGAATCAGCCCCAGCATTTT. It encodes CASSLESGNQPQHF.

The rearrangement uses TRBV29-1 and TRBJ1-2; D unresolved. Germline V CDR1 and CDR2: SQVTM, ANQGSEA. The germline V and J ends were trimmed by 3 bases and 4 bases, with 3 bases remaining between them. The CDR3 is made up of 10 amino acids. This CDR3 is CSVDSYGYTF. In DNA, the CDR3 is TGCAGCGTTGATAGCTATGGCTACACCTTC.

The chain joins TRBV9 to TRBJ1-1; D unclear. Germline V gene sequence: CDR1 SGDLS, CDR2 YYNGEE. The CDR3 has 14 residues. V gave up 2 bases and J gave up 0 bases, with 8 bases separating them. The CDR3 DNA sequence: TGTGCCAGCAGCGTCAATCGAGTGAACACTGAAGCTTTCTTT. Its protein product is CASSVNRVNTEAFF.

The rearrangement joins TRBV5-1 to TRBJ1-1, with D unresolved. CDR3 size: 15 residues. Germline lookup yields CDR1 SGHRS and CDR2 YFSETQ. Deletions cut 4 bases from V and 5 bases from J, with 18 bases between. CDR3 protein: CASSADRPGGTEAFF. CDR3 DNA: TGCGCCAGCAGCGCCGATCGACCGGGAGGAACTGAAGCTTTCTTT.

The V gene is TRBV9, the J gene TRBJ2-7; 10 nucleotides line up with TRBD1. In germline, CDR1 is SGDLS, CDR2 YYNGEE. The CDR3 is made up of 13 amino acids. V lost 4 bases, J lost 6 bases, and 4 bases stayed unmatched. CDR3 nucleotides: TGTGCCAGCAGCCAGGACAGGGGGTCCGAGCAGTACTTC. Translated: CASSQDRGSEQYF.

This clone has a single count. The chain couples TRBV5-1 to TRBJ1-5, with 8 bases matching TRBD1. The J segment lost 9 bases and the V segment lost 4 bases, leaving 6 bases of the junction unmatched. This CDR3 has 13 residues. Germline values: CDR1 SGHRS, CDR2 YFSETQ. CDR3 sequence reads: CASSVDRGRPQHF. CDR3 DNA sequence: TGCGCCAGCAGCGTTGACAGGGGCCGGCCCCAGCATTTT.

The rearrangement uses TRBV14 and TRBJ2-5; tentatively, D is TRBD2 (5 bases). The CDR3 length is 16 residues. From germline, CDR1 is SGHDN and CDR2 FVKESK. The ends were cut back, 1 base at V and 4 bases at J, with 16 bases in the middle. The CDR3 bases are TGTGCCAGCAGCCAAGGGTTCCTAGCCCTCCGAGAGACCCAGTACTTC. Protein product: CASSQGFLALRETQYF.

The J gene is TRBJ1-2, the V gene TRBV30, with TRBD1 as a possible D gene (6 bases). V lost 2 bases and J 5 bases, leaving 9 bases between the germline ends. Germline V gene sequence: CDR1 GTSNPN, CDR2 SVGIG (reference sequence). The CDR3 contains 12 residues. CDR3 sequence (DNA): TGTGCCTGGAGTCGGACAGCGTATGGCTACACCTTC. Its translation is CAWSRTAYGYTF.

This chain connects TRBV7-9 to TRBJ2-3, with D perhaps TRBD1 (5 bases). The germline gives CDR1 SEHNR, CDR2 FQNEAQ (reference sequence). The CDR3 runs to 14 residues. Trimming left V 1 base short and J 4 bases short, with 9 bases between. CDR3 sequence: CASSLEGLADTQYF. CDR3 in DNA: TGTGCCAGCAGCTTAGAGGGGTTGGCAGATACGCAGTATTTT. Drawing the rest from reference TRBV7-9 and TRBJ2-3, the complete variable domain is DTGVSQNPRHKITKRGQNVTFRCDPISEHNRLYWYRQTLGQGPEFLTYFQNEAQLEKSRLLSDRFSAERPKGSFSTLEIQRTEQGDSAMYLCASSLEGLADTQYFGPGTRLTVL.

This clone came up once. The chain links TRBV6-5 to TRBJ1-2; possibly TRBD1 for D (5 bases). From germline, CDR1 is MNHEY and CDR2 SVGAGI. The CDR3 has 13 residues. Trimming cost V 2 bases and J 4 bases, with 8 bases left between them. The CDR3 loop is CASSYAQGYGYTF. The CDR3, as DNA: TGTGCCAGCAGTTACGCCCAGGGCTATGGCTACACCTTC.

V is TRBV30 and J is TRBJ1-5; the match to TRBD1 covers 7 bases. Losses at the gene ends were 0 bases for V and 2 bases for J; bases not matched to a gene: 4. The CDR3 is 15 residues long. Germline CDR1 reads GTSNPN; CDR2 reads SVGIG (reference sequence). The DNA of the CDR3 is TGTGCCTGGAGTGTAGGGGGCGTGGGCAATCAGCCCCAGCATTTT. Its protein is CAWSVGGVGNQPQHF.

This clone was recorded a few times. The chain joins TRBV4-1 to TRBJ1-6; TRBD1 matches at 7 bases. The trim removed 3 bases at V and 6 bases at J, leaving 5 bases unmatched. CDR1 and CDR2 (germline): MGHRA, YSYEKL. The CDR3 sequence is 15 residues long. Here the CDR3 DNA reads TGCGCCAGCAGCCAGGAGGACAGGTTTAATTCACCCCTCCACTTT. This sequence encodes CASSQEDRFNSPLHF.

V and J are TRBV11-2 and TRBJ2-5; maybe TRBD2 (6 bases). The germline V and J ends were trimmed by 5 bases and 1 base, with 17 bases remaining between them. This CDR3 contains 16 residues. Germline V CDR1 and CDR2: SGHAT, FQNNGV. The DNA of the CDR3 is TGTGCCAGCAGCCCAGGGACTGCCCCTTTCCAAGAGACCCAGTACTTC. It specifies CASSPGTAPFQETQYF. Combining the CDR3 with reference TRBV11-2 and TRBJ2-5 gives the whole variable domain EAGVAQSPRYKIIEKRQSVAFWCNPISGHATLYWYQQILGQGPKLLIQFQNNGVVDDSQLPKDRFSAERLKGVDSTLKIQPAKLEDSAVYLCASSPGTAPFQETQYFGPGTRLLVL.

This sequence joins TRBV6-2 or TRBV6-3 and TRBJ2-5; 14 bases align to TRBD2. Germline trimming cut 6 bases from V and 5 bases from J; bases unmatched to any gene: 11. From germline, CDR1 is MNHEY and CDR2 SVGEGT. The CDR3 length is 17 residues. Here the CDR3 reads CASSSGTSGGPGETQYF. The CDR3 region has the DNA TGTGCCAGCAGCTCCGGGACTAGCGGGGGACCAGGGGAGACCCAGTACTTC.